The next 29 T cell receptor beta chains were all read from a single sample in a study of blood T cell repertoires in COVID-19. Here immunoSEQ multiplex PCR was the method, and the copy in TCRdb shows in-frame clones only, minus some. Of roughly 240,000 clones listed, more than 75% are singletons. The specimen was PBMCs or T cells enriched from blood (not recorded which). The receptor set was obtained from a woman aged 50 to 60 who had recovered from COVID-19.

This clone was recorded once. CDR3 nucleotides: TGCAGCGCCACCGGGACAGGAATAAACCGGGAGCTGTTTTTT. The encoded protein is CSATGTGINRELFF. The chain employs TRBV29-1 and TRBJ2-2; TRBD1 matches at 8 bases. The V segment lost 7 bases and the J segment 9 bases; nucleotides outside the gene matches: 13. Germline loops: CDR1 SQVTM, CDR2 ANQGSEA. CDR3 length: 14 amino acids.

The rearrangement joins TRBV27 to TRBJ2-1; 7 nucleotides match TRBD1. From germline, CDR1 is MNHEY and CDR2 SMNVEV (reference sequence). This CDR3 is built from 16 residues. V shed 0 bases, J shed 12 bases, and the junction held 14 bases outside the gene matches. The CDR3 loop is CASSLSSLTGPPGQFF. The DNA of the CDR3 is TGTGCCAGCAGTTTATCGAGCCTGACAGGGCCCCCCGGGCAGTTCTTC.

The sample holds a few counts of this clone. The rearrangement links TRBV19 to TRBJ1-3, with 8 positions matching TRBD1. The germline V gene has CDR1 LNHDA and CDR2 SQIVND (reference sequence). The CDR3 is made up of 16 amino acids. V was clipped by 5 bases and J by 3 bases; unmatched bases: 9. The chain's CDR3 is CASSVTGGTYGNTIYF. The CDR3 nucleotides are TGTGCCAGTAGTGTCACAGGGGGAACCTATGGAAACACCATATATTTT.

The chain employs TRBV6-1 and TRBJ1-2; D might be TRBD1 (5 bases). Germline V gene sequence: CDR1 MNHNS, CDR2 SASEGT. Trimming removed 4 bases at V and 1 base at J, with 16 bases between. CDR3 size: 16 residues. The CDR3 loop reads CASSGRGTANNYGYTF. CDR3 in DNA: TGTGCCAGCAGTGGTCGCGGGACTGCAAATAACTATGGCTACACCTTC.

This clone was seen a handful of times. The chain has TRBV6-5 and TRBJ2-7; D is perhaps TRBD2 (5 bases). V lost 2 bases, J lost 2 bases, and 7 bases lay in between. Germline values: CDR1 MNHEY, CDR2 SVGAGI. This CDR3 has 13 amino acids. The chain's CDR3 is CASSYERTYEQYF. As DNA, the CDR3 is TGTGCCAGCAGTTACGAGCGGACCTACGAGCAGTACTTC.

V is TRBV30 and J is TRBJ2-1; 14 positions match TRBD2. Trimming cost V 2 bases and J 5 bases; bases outside gene matches: 5. From germline, CDR1 is GTSNPN and CDR2 SVGIG (reference sequence). The CDR3 has 16 residues. CDR3 DNA: TGTGCCTGGAGTCGGGGACTAGCGGGAGTTCACAATGAGCAGTTCTTC. The encoded protein is CAWSRGLAGVHNEQFF. Complete variable domain (other parts from reference TRBV30 and TRBJ2-1): SQTIHQWPATLVQPVGSPLSLECTVEGTSNPNLYWYRQAAGRGLQLLFYSVGIGQISSEVPQNLSASRPQDRQFILSSKKLLLSDSGFYLCAWSRGLAGVHNEQFFGPGTRLTVL.

The chain is built from TRBV5-3 and TRBJ2-2; 10 bases are shared with TRBD1. Being an ORF, TRBV5-3 has a function that is uncertain. After removal of 1 base from V and 3 bases from J, the junction contained 6 bases not matched to a gene. This CDR3 has 17 amino acids. CDR3 DNA sequence: TGTGCCAGAAGCTTGTGGCCGGGACAGGGGCACACCGGGGAGCTGTTTTTT. Encoded protein: CARSLWPGQGHTGELFF.

V and J are TRBV28 and TRBJ1-3, with D unresolved. The CDR3 length is 14 residues. The germline CDR1 and CDR2 sequences are MDHEN and SYDVKM. V was pared by 1 base and J by 1 base, with 5 bases between. CDR3: CASSLYSSGNTIYF. The CDR3 DNA sequence: TGTGCCAGCAGTTTATACAGTTCTGGAAACACCATATATTTT.

The CDR3 DNA reads TGTGCCAGTAGTCCTGACAGGGTCCTCTACACCTTC. This translates into CASSPDRVLYTF. J is TRBJ1-2 and V is TRBV19, with 7 bases aligning to TRBD1. The CDR3 contains 12 residues. Trimming cost V 5 bases and J 10 bases; bases outside gene matches: 7. Germline values: CDR1 LNHDA, CDR2 SQIVND (reference sequence).

The CDR3 bases are TGTGCCAGCAGCTCAGACCGGGTCAGCTCCTACGAGCAGTACTTC. This encodes CASSSDRVSSYEQYF. The rearrangement uses TRBV7-9 and TRBJ2-7; D remains unclear. Per the germline V gene, CDR1 is SEHNR and CDR2 is FQNEAQ (reference sequence). The CDR3 loop spans 15 amino acids. V lost 4 bases to trimming and J lost 0 bases, with 13 bases between them. Full variable domain (outside the CDR3, taken from reference TRBV7-9 and TRBJ2-7): DTGVSQNPRHKITKRGQNVTFRCDPISEHNRLYWYRQTLGQGPEFLTYFQNEAQLEKSRLLSDRFSAERPKGSFSTLEIQRTEQGDSAMYLCASSSDRVSSYEQYFGPGTRLTVT.

This sequence joins TRBV6-5 and TRBJ1-1; 10 nucleotides match TRBD1. The CDR3 runs to 14 residues. The V and J ends lost 5 bases and 10 bases, in that order; junction bases with no gene match: 10. Germline V lookup: CDR1 MNHEY, CDR2 SVGAGI. The CDR3 sequence: CASSRTGGSRGAFF. CDR3 coding DNA: TGTGCCAGCAGTCGGACAGGGGGATCTCGTGGAGCTTTCTTT.

The gene calls are TRBV28 and TRBJ1-1; TRBD1 aligns across 9 bases. With 3 bases clipped from V and 3 bases from J, the junction kept 2 bases outside the gene matches. Germline CDR1 reads MDHEN; CDR2 reads SYDVKM. The CDR3 totals 14 residues. The CDR3 loop reads CASSLGQGYTEAFF. The CDR3 DNA is TGTGCCAGCAGTTTGGGACAGGGTTACACTGAAGCTTTCTTT.

CDR3 sequence reads: CASSQEGTQATDTQYF. For the CDR3, the DNA is TGCGCCAGCAGCCAAGAAGGGACTCAAGCCACAGATACGCAGTATTTT. The chain carries TRBV4-3 and TRBJ2-3, with D possibly TRBD2 on 6 matching bases. V shed 0 bases and J shed 2 bases, with 12 bases lying between them. Germline V gives CDR1 LGHNA, CDR2 YSLEER. CDR3 length: 16 residues.

V usage is TRBV3-1 (or the pseudogene TRBV3-2) and J usage is TRBJ2-1; 10 bases agree with TRBD2. The V segment lost 2 bases and the J segment 7 bases; nucleotides outside the gene matches: 5. Germline CDR1 is LGHDT and CDR2 is YNNKEL (reference sequence). This CDR3 contains 15 residues. Here the CDR3 reads CASSQQLAGWNEQFF. The DNA for the CDR3 is TGTGCCAGCAGCCAACAACTAGCGGGGTGGAATGAGCAGTTCTTC.

This clone has a single count. This rearrangement joins TRBV9 to TRBJ2-1; 8 nucleotides agree with TRBD2. Germline V gene sequence: CDR1 SGDLS, CDR2 YYNGEE. Trimming cost V 4 bases and J 5 bases; bases outside gene matches: 5. This CDR3 is 14 amino acids long. In nucleotides, the CDR3 is TGTGCCAGCAGCACGGGACTAGGTGACAATGAGCAGTTCTTC. This translates into CASSTGLGDNEQFF.

The genes are TRBV3-1 (or the pseudogene TRBV3-2) and TRBJ2-5; D is uncertain. Trimming pared 3 bases from V and 5 bases from J, leaving 10 bases between. Germline CDR1 LGHDT, CDR2 YNNKEL (reference sequence). The length of the CDR3 is 13 residues. CDR3: CASSHWLEETQYF. In DNA, the CDR3 is TGTGCCAGCAGCCACTGGTTGGAGGAGACCCAGTACTTC.

The chain links TRBV19 to TRBJ1-1, with D unresolved. This CDR3 spans 13 amino acids. The germline CDR1 and CDR2 sequences are LNHDA and SQIVND (reference sequence). V was cut by 10 bases and J by 1 base, with 13 bases left in between. The CDR3 loop is CAIRRLTNTEAFF. As DNA, the CDR3 is TGTGCCATCCGTCGGTTAACGAACACTGAAGCTTTCTTT. The variable domain in full, with the rest retrieved from reference TRBV19 and TRBJ1-1, is DGGITQSPKYLFRKEGQNVTLSCEQNLNHDAMYWYRQDPGQGLRLIYYSQIVNDFQKGDIAEGYSVSREKKESFPLTVTSAQKNPTAFYLCAIRRLTNTEAFFGQGTRLTVV.

The gene calls are TRBV5-1 and TRBJ2-6, with TRBD1 matching over 7 bases. The CDR3 consists of 16 residues. CDR1 and CDR2 from the germline V gene are SGHRS and YFSETQ. The trim removed 4 bases at V and 1 base at J, leaving 5 bases unmatched. The CDR3 DNA reads as TGCGCCAGCAGCGCCGGGACAGTGTCTGGGGCCAACGTCCTGACTTTC. Translated: CASSAGTVSGANVLTF.

The chain uses TRBV2 and TRBJ2-2, with no clear D. This CDR3 contains 15 residues. CDR1 and CDR2 (germline): SNHLY, FYNNEI. V dropped 8 bases and J dropped 0 bases, with 13 bases sitting between them. CDR3 region: CASGASLANTGELFF. DNA of the CDR3: TGTGCCAGCGGAGCGTCGCTGGCGAACACCGGGGAGCTGTTTTTT. The entire variable domain, with the rest obtained from reference TRBV2 and TRBJ2-2, is as follows: EPEVTQTPSHQVTQMGQEVILRCVPISNHLYFYWYRQILGQKVEFLVSFYNNEISEKSEIFDDQFSVERPDGSNFTLKIRSTKLEDSAMYFCASGASLANTGELFFGEGSRLTVL.

The V call is TRBV7-3, the J call TRBJ2-2; D is uncertain. Germline CDR1 reads SGHTA; CDR2 reads FQGTGA. The CDR3 consists of 14 residues. Trimming pared 4 bases from V and 0 bases from J, leaving 6 bases between. The CDR3 loop is CASSSRPNTGELFF. CDR3 DNA sequence: TGTGCCAGCAGCTCTAGACCGAACACCGGGGAGCTGTTTTTT.

The CDR3 protein is CASLKTLGAEAFF. CDR3 in DNA: TGTGCCAGCCTTAAGACCCTGGGCGCTGAAGCTTTCTTT. The rearrangement joins TRBV6-5 to TRBJ1-1; D is unresolved. The germline gives CDR1 MNHEY, CDR2 SVGAGI. This CDR3 is 13 amino acids long. V lost 8 bases, J lost 6 bases, and 16 bases lay in between.

This sequence joins TRBV9 and TRBJ2-3, with D uncertain. Per germline, CDR1 SGDLS and CDR2 YYNGEE. Trimming removed 0 bases from V and 0 bases from J, with 14 bases in between. The CDR3 consists of 17 residues. CDR3 coding DNA: TGTGCCAGCAGCGTAGATGGGCGACCCTATAGCACAGATACGCAGTATTTT. Translation gives CASSVDGRPYSTDTQYF. Filled out from reference TRBV9 and TRBJ2-3, the complete variable domain reads DSGVTQTPKHLITATGQRVTLRCSPRSGDLSVYWYQQSLDQGLQFLIQYYNGEERAKGNILERFSAQQFPDLHSELNLSSLELGDSALYFCASSVDGRPYSTDTQYFGPGTRLTVL.

This clone has more than one count but fewer than ten. J is TRBJ1-6 and V is TRBV30; D is uncertain. The CDR3 spans 15 residues. Per the germline V gene, CDR1 is GTSNPN and CDR2 is SVGIG (reference sequence). V was pared by 1 base and J by 0 bases, with 7 bases between. The CDR3 region has the DNA TGTGCCTGGAGTGCGGAGAGCTCCTATAATTCACCCCTCCACTTT. This codes for CAWSAESSYNSPLHF.

This clone was detected ten times or more. J is TRBJ1-5 and V is TRBV24-1, with TRBD1 identical over 7 bases. The CDR3 sequence is 14 residues long. From germline, CDR1 is KGHDR and CDR2 SFDVKD. Trimming at V came to 3 bases and at J to 2 bases, leaving 0 bases not matched to a gene. CDR3 in DNA: TGTGCCACCAGTGATGACAGGGGCAATCAGCCCCAGCATTTT. It specifies CATSDDRGNQPQHF.

The rearrangement uses TRBV5-1 and TRBJ2-5; 15 nucleotides align to TRBD2. Germline CDR1 is SGHRS and CDR2 is YFSETQ. The CDR3 is made up of 17 amino acids. V gave up 4 bases and J gave up 5 bases; unmatched junction bases: 9. As DNA, the CDR3 is TGCGCCAGCAGCCCCCTTACCGGGACTAGCGGGGGGGAGACCCAGTACTTC. Translated: CASSPLTGTSGGETQYF.

This sequence joins TRBV19 and TRBJ2-5, with 8 bases lining up with TRBD1. The CDR3 is 14 residues long. The V gene end was trimmed by 3 bases and the J gene end by 5 bases; junction bases not matched to a gene: 5. Germline CDR1 and CDR2: LNHDA and SQIVND (reference sequence). The CDR3: CASSITGGRETQYF. CDR3 sequence (DNA): TGTGCCAGTAGTATTACAGGGGGGAGGGAGACCCAGTACTTC.

This clone has only one observation. The gene calls are TRBV27 and TRBJ2-7; D ambiguous. Trimming pared 7 bases from V and 3 bases from J, leaving 7 bases between. CDR1 and CDR2 from the germline V gene are MNHEY and SMNVEV (reference sequence). CDR3 size: 11 residues. CDR3 sequence reads: CASIRGYEQYF. The CDR3 bases are TGTGCCAGCATTCGAGGCTACGAGCAGTACTTC.

The chain joins TRBV28 to TRBJ1-5; possibly TRBD1 for D (6 bases). V was cut by 5 bases and J by 4 bases, with 12 bases left in between. In germline, CDR1 is MDHEN, CDR2 SYDVKM. The CDR3 consists of 14 residues. In DNA, the CDR3 is TGTGCCAGCAGTCCGACAGGATTTAATCAGCCCCAGCATTTT. Its protein product is CASSPTGFNQPQHF.

V gene TRBV28 combines with J gene TRBJ1-5; 8 bases are shared with TRBD1. The CDR3 is made up of 17 amino acids. Germline values: CDR1 MDHEN, CDR2 SYDVKM. V shed 6 bases and J 0 bases; nucleotides not matched to a gene: 10. The CDR3 bases are TGTGCCAGCAGACAGGGACAGGCCCCTTATAGCAATCAGCCCCAGCATTTT. This encodes CASRQGQAPYSNQPQHF. Full variable domain (remainder filled in from reference TRBV28 and TRBJ1-5): DVKVTQSSRYLVKRTGEKVFLECVQDMDHENMFWYRQDPGLGLRLIYFSYDVKMKEKGDIPEGYSVSREKKERFSLILESASTNQTSMYLCASRQGQAPYSNQPQHFGDGTRLSIL.